One sample yielded the 25 T cell receptor beta chains listed below, sequenced in a study of tissue T cells after allogeneic stem cell transplantation (dated by TCRdb to about 2022). Read against the paper, the sample's time point label means: mouse harvest day 7 after allogeneic transplant. Mouse grafts combined 10^7 T-cell-depleted bone marrow cells with 10^6 splenic CD5+ T cells, given via tail vein injection. Preparation of the library involved the immunoSEQ multiplex PCR assay. TCRdb holds this immuneACCESS table with in-frame rearrangements only. Some clones are missing; in checked studies, unresolved V genes explain under half, and the rest has no known cause. This sample holds some 3,700 clones; approximately 46% were observed only once. The ten largest clones capture less than 7% of the sample. Sequencing was done on a sample of gut tissue. All receptors derive from a female BALB/c mouse given C57BL/6 T cells with graft-versus-host disease after an allogeneic hematopoietic cell transplant.

In regard to this clone: The germline and genes are mouse ones. CDR3 residues: CASSHRDWGGAGQLYF. CDR3 bases read: TGTGCCAGCAGCCACCGGGACTGGGGGGGCGCCGGGCAGCTCTAC. V and J are TRBV5 and TRBJ2-2, with 14 bases matching TRBD2. The read comes to an end 1 residue before the CDR3 does, leaving the germline J gene to fill in the end. The CDR3 has 16 residues. CDR1 is LGHNA, CDR2 YNLKQL, per germline (reference sequence). V lost 3 bases, J lost 6 bases, and 3 bases stayed unmatched.

In the case of this clone: Gene names are the mouse ones. The read ends 1 residue early relative to the CDR3; the germline J gene fills the gap. The rearrangement links TRBV13-1 to TRBJ1-4, with 8 bases matching TRBD1. Germline CDR1 and CDR2: NSHNY and SYGAGN. The CDR3 extends over 14 amino acids. The V gene end was trimmed by 3 bases and the J gene end by 3 bases; junction bases not matched to a gene: 1. The sequenced part of the CDR3 DNA is TGTGCCAGCAGTGGCAGGGGGCCCAACGAAAGATTATTT. Amino acids: CASSGRGPNERLF. The whole CDR3 is CASSGRGPNERLFF.

On this clone: The listed genes are named as in mouse. The CDR3 DNA, read in part, is TGTGCCAGCAGCCGCTCAAAATATGAACAGTAC. Amino acids: CASSRSKYEQY. The entire CDR3 protein reads CASSRSKYEQYF. This rearrangement joins TRBV3 to TRBJ2-7; D gene unclear. Read coverage stops 1 residue before the CDR3 terminus; the germline J gene supplies the remainder. CDR1 and CDR2 from the germline V gene are SNHLY and FYNGKV (reference sequence). Trimming stripped 5 bases from V and 4 bases from J, with 9 bases between. The CDR3 extends over 12 amino acids.

This clone has only a few counts. Each gene name is a mouse one. The CDR3 end lies 1 residue beyond the end of the read and is filled in from the germline J gene. The chain employs TRBV26 and TRBJ2-7, with TRBD1 matching over 7 bases. The CDR3 runs 11 residues. Germline trimming cut 6 bases from V and 4 bases from J; bases unmatched to any gene: 0. Germline V gives CDR1 KGHPV, CDR2 FQNQEV (reference sequence). Incomplete CDR3 DNA: TGTGCCAGCAGGGGACAGTATGAACAGTAC. It codes for CASRGQYEQY. The full CDR3 protein is CASRGQYEQYF.

Turning to this clone: Genes and germline are mouse. The read ends 1 residue before the CDR3 terminus; that terminus is restored from the germline J gene. The chain employs TRBV5 and TRBJ1-4; weak D call: TRBD1 (6 bases). V was clipped by 4 bases and J by 0 bases, with 9 bases between them. Germline lookup yields CDR1 LGHNA and CDR2 YNLKQL (reference sequence). The CDR3 runs 15 residues. CDR3 region: CASSPGQFSNERLFF. CDR3 DNA (partial): TGTGCCAGCAGCCCGGGACAATTTTCCAACGAAAGATTATTT.

Regarding this clone: All gene names here are mouse names. The CDR3 end lies 1 residue beyond the end of the read and is filled in from the germline J gene. The gene calls are TRBV5 and TRBJ1-4; no definite D call. Germline lookup yields CDR1 LGHNA and CDR2 YNLKQL (reference sequence). The CDR3 spans 13 residues. The ends were cut back, 2 bases at V and 4 bases at J, with 5 bases in the middle. This CDR3 is CASSQSDNERLFF. CDR3 DNA, as far as it was read: TGTGCCAGCAGCCAATCTGACAACGAAAGATTATTT.

Of note for this clone: The gene symbols are mouse symbols. The read stops 1 residue short of the end of the CDR3; the missing end is completed from the germline J gene. V gene TRBV12-1 combines with J gene TRBJ2-4; a possible D gene is TRBD2 (7 bases). The CDR3 has 14 residues. Trimming cost V 0 bases and J 3 bases, with 9 bases left between them. From germline, CDR1 is SGHSN and CDR2 HYEKVE. This CDR3 is CASSLGGRQNTLYF. The sequenced part of the CDR3 DNA is TGTGCCAGCTCTCTCGGGGGGCGCCAAAACACCTTGTAC. Variable domain in full (rest from reference TRBV12-1 and TRBJ2-4): DSGVVQSPRHIIKEKGGRSVLTCIPISGHSNVVWYQQTLGKELKFLIQHYEKVERDKGFLPSRFSVQQFDDYHSEMNMSALELEDSAMYFCASSLGGRQNTLYFGAGTRLSVL.

About this clone itself: Gene names are mouse gene names. The read comes to an end 1 residue before the CDR3 does, leaving the germline J gene to fill in the end. V and J are TRBV31 and TRBJ2-7, with 11 bases lining up with TRBD2. Per germline, CDR1 GKSSPN and CDR2 SITVG. Unmatched junction bases numbered 6, after V lost 1 base and J lost 4 bases. The CDR3 spans 15 residues. CDR3 in amino acids: CAWSPPTGGGYEQYF. Incomplete CDR3 DNA: TGTGCCTGGAGTCCTCCGACTGGGGGGGGGTATGAACAGTAC.

On this clone itself: Genes and germline are mouse. The read ends 1 residue early relative to the CDR3; the germline J gene fills the gap. The rearrangement links TRBV13-3 to TRBJ2-1; possible D gene TRBD1, 5 bases. The CDR3 spans 12 residues. Germline V CDR1 and CDR2: NNHDY, SYVADS. The germline V and J ends were trimmed by 2 bases and 6 bases, with 6 bases remaining between them. The CDR3 DNA, read in part, is TGTGCCAGCAGTGACAGGGTTGCTGAGCAGTTC. Its protein product is CASSDRVAEQF. The entire CDR3 protein reads CASSDRVAEQFF.

To note about this clone: Gene and germline names: mouse. Coverage ceases 1 residue before the CDR3 finishes, and the germline J gene fills in the end. V usage is TRBV16 and J usage is TRBJ2-4; the D gene could be TRBD1 or TRBD2 (6 bases each). The CDR3 is made up of 15 amino acids. Germline CDR1 and CDR2: SGHSA and FRNQAP. V was pared by 0 bases and J by 0 bases, with 7 bases between. CDR3 in amino acids: CASSLEGASQNTLYF. CDR3 DNA (partial): TGTGCAAGCAGCTTAGAGGGGGCTAGTCAAAACACCTTGTAC.

As for this clone: Gene names refer to mouse genes. The read comes to an end 1 residue before the CDR3 does, leaving the germline J gene to fill in the end. The chain is built from TRBV12-1 and TRBJ2-1; the match to TRBD2 covers 13 bases. J gave up 0 bases and V 2 bases, and 3 bases lay outside the gene matches. The CDR3 loop spans 17 amino acids. In germline, CDR1 is SGHSN, CDR2 HYEKVE. CDR3 region: CASSPGLGGLNYAEQFF. The DNA read from the CDR3 is TGTGCCAGCTCTCCCGGACTGGGGGGGCTTAACTATGCTGAGCAGTTC.

In this sample, this clone turned up a few times. Gene and germline names: mouse. The read halts 1 residue ahead of the CDR3 end, with the missing end drawn from the germline J gene. V usage is TRBV13-3 and J usage is TRBJ2-2; no clear D. CDR1 is NNHDY and CDR2 is SYVADS in the germline V gene. V shed 5 bases and J shed 0 bases, with 5 bases lying between them. The CDR3 sequence is 13 residues long. Here the CDR3 reads CASSPSNTGQLYF. CDR3 bases read: TGTGCCAGCAGCCCCTCAAACACCGGGCAGCTCTAC. The variable domain in full, with the rest retrieved from reference TRBV13-3 and TRBJ2-2, is EAAVTQSPRSKVAVTGGKVTLSCHQTNNHDYMYWYRQDTGHGLRLIHYSYVADSTEKGDIPDGYKASRPSQENFSLILELASLSQTAVYFCASSPSNTGQLYFGEGSKLTVL.

Relative to its sample, this clone is large (0.1 to 1%). The genes and germline here are from mouse. Read coverage stops 1 residue before the CDR3 terminus; the germline J gene supplies the remainder. This chain uses TRBV14 with TRBJ1-4; 7 nucleotides agree with TRBD1. The germline V gene has CDR1 SGHDT and CDR2 FRDEAV. With V trimmed by 2 bases and J by 3 bases, 4 bases remained unmatched. The CDR3 contains 15 residues. The CDR3 DNA, read in part, is TGTGCCAGCAGTTTGAGGGGGCTTGCCAACGAAAGATTATTT. Translating it yields CASSLRGLANERLF. The full CDR3 protein reads CASSLRGLANERLFF. The complete variable domain, with remaining parts taken from reference TRBV14 and TRBJ1-4, reads EAGVTQSPRYAVLQEGQAVSFWCDPISGHDTLYWYQQPRDQGPQLLVYFRDEAVIDNSQLPSDRFSAVRPKGTNSTLKIQSAKQGDTATYLCASSLRGLANERLFFGHGTKLSVL.

This clone is judged medium-sized. These gene names are mouse names. The read comes to an end 1 residue before the CDR3 does, leaving the germline J gene to fill in the end. This chain connects TRBV13-1 to TRBJ1-6; D call uncertain. TRBJ1-6 falls under the ORF class, with uncertain function. This CDR3 region has 14 residues. V shed 1 base and J shed 7 bases, with 9 bases lying between them. Looked up from germline, CDR1 is NSHNY and CDR2 is SYGAGN. The DNA read from the CDR3 is TGTGCCAGCAGTGATTCGGGGAGGAATTCGCCCCTCTAC. Amino acid sequence: CASSDSGRNSPLY. The whole CDR3 sequence reads CASSDSGRNSPLYF.

About this clone: The gene names here belong to mouse. The CDR3 region is CASSLGNTEVFF. The covered CDR3 bases are TGTGCCAGCAGTTTAGGCAACACAGAAGTCTTC. The chain combines TRBV14 with TRBJ1-1; D is unclear. The read finishes 1 residue shy of the CDR3 end, and the germline J gene is used to complete it. This CDR3 is 12 amino acids long. CDR1 is SGHDT, CDR2 FRDEAV, per germline. V was cut by 2 bases and J by 2 bases, with 4 bases left in between.

As concerns this clone: These gene names are mouse names. The read gets to within 1 residue of the CDR3 end, and the germline J gene fills in the rest. The chain joins TRBV3 to TRBJ2-7; TRBD2 agrees at 10 bases. Unmatched junction bases numbered 4, after V lost 4 bases and J lost 4 bases. This CDR3 region has 14 residues. The V gene's germline CDR1 is SNHLY and CDR2 FYNGKV (reference sequence). The sequenced part of the CDR3 DNA is TGTGCCAGCAGCTCCTGGGGGGGCGCTTATGAACAGTAC. This encodes CASSSWGGAYEQY. The complete CDR3 sequence is CASSSWGGAYEQYF. Drawing the rest from reference TRBV3 and TRBJ2-7, the complete variable domain is GPKVLQIPSHQIIDMGQMVTLNCDPVSNHLYFYWYKQILGQQMEFLVNFYNGKVMEKSKLFKDQFSVERPDGSYFTLKIQPTALEDSAVYFCASSSWGGAYEQYFGPGTRLTVL.

As regards this clone: The listed genes are named as in mouse. The CDR3 extends 1 residue past the end of the read, so its final part is completed from the germline J gene. The J gene is TRBJ2-2, the V gene TRBV20; no clear D. This CDR3 is built from 14 residues. Trimming removed 4 bases at V and 0 bases at J, with 9 bases between. Germline V gene data show CDR1 as GFQATS and CDR2 as STVNSAI. CDR3 loop: CGAMTPANTGQLYF. The part of the CDR3 DNA that was read is TGTGGTGCTATGACCCCTGCAAACACCGGGCAGCTCTAC.

As concerns this clone: Mouse gene names and germline throughout. Read sequence stops 1 residue before the CDR3 end, and the germline J gene provides the missing end. This rearrangement joins TRBV3 to TRBJ2-4; tentatively, D is TRBD1 (6 bases). The CDR3 sequence is 14 residues long. Germline V gene data show CDR1 as SNHLY and CDR2 as FYNGKV (reference sequence). Deletions cut 5 bases from V and 2 bases from J, with 11 bases between. The chain's CDR3 is CASSQQGDQNTLYF. CDR3 DNA, as far as it was read: TGTGCCAGCAGCCAACAGGGAGATCAAAACACCTTGTAC.

Details on this clone: Gene and germline names: mouse. With the read ending 1 residue before the CDR3 end, the germline J gene is used to fill in that end. The rearrangement joins TRBV19 to TRBJ2-2; D might be TRBD1 (6 bases). V dropped 4 bases and J dropped 4 bases, with 14 bases sitting between them. The length of the CDR3 is 15 residues. Per the germline V gene, CDR1 is FNHDT and CDR2 is SITEND (reference sequence). CDR3 bases read: TGTGCCAGCAGTTGGGACAAACCAACCACCGGGCAGCTCTAC. Translated: CASSWDKPTTGQLY. In full, the CDR3 reads CASSWDKPTTGQLYF.

This clone has only a few counts. The gene symbols are mouse symbols. The missing CDR3 end, 1 residue past where the read stops, is filled in from the germline J gene. The chain is built from TRBV12-2 and TRBJ2-2; 7 nucleotides agree with TRBD2. Trimming cost V 0 bases and J 0 bases; bases outside gene matches: 3. CDR3 size: 16 residues. The germline CDR1 and CDR2 sequences are SGHLS and HYDKME. Partial CDR3 DNA: TGTGCCAGCTCTCTCGAGTGGGGGGCAAACACCGGGCAGCTCTAC. This gives the protein CASSLEWGANTGQLY. In full, the CDR3 is CASSLEWGANTGQLYF.

This clone qualifies as large (0.1 to 1%). Here the gene names and germline are mouse. The read halts 1 residue ahead of the CDR3 end, with the missing end drawn from the germline J gene. V usage is TRBV26 and J usage is TRBJ2-7; 9 bases fit TRBD2. CDR3 size: 15 residues. CDR1 is KGHPV, CDR2 FQNQEV, per germline (reference sequence). V was clipped by 0 bases and J by 3 bases; unmatched bases: 3. CDR3 in amino acids: CASSLSWGGGYEQYF. The sequenced CDR3 bases are TGTGCCAGCAGTCTGTCTTGGGGGGGCGGCTATGAACAGTAC.

On this clone: The gene names given are mouse names. The missing CDR3 end, 1 residue past where the read stops, is filled in from the germline J gene. The rearrangement uses TRBV13-2 and TRBJ1-3; possible D gene TRBD1, 6 bases. V was cut by 5 bases and J by 4 bases, with 16 bases left in between. The CDR3 has 15 amino acids. CDR1 and CDR2 (germline): NNHNN, SYGAGS (reference sequence). CDR3 protein: CASGEPGAGGNTLYF. CDR3 DNA (partial): TGTGCCAGCGGGGAGCCGGGGGCGGGGGGAAATACGCTCTAT.

A remark on this clone: Gene names refer to mouse genes. The read gets to within 1 residue of the CDR3 end, and the germline J gene fills in the rest. In the same sample, other DNA sequences code for this CDR3. V is TRBV13-2 and J is TRBJ2-7; the D call may be TRBD1 or TRBD2 (6 bases each). The V end was cut by 0 bases, the J end by 7 bases, with 11 bases between. Germline-derived CDR1 and CDR2 are NNHNN and SYGAGS (reference sequence). CDR3 length equals 13 residues. The part of the CDR3 DNA that was read is TGTGCCAGCGGTGATGGGTGGGGGCGGGAACAGTAC. Amino acids: CASGDGWGREQY. The full CDR3 protein is CASGDGWGREQYF.

On this clone itself: Gene and germline names: mouse. The CDR3 end falls 1 residue outside the read, so it is completed with the germline J gene. The chain recombines TRBV26 with TRBJ2-5; D not certain. The V gene's germline CDR1 is KGHPV and CDR2 FQNQEV (reference sequence). V was cut by 2 bases and J by 0 bases, with 6 bases left in between. There are 14 residues in the CDR3. This CDR3 is CASSLGFNQDTQYF. The covered CDR3 bases are TGTGCCAGCAGTCTGGGTTTTAACCAAGACACCCAGTAC.

On this clone: Mouse names are used for the genes. The read terminates 1 residue before the CDR3 end, so the remaining end is supplied by the germline J gene. The rearrangement joins TRBV4 to TRBJ2-2, with 10 positions matching TRBD1. The CDR3 extends over 15 amino acids. Looked up from germline, CDR1 is LGHDT and CDR2 is YNNKQL (reference sequence). With V trimmed by 4 bases and J by 4 bases, 3 bases remained unmatched. The CDR3 spells CASSWGQGITGQLYF. The sequenced part of the CDR3 DNA is TGTGCCAGCAGCTGGGGACAGGGGATCACCGGGCAGCTCTAC.